A selection of T cell receptor beta chains follows, all from one sample in a study of blood T cell repertoires in COVID-19. Profiling relied on immunoSEQ multiplex PCR, and the TCRdb table lists in-frame clones only, not all of them. Of fewer than 300,000 clones in the sample, approximately 80% were seen once. The sample consisted of peripheral blood. Receptors originate from a woman in her sixties with active or convalescent COVID-19. CDR3s include the opening cysteine and the closing phenylalanine or tryptophan. Fields, in order: V gene, J gene, clone size, D gene, CDR3 DNA, CDR3 protein. The D gene is left open where the match is weak. Clone size appears in some rows only: once, few, many, or a class for an expanded clone.

TRBV9	TRBJ1-1	once	NA	TGTGCCAGCAGCGTCGGACAGTTGAACACTGAAGCTTTCTTT	CASSVGQLNTEAFF
TRBV19	TRBJ1-1	NA	TRBD1	TGTGCCAGTATCCTACAGGGGGATGTTACTGAAGCTTTCTTT	CASILQGDVTEAFF
TRBV5-6	TRBJ1-1	NA	NA	TGTGCCAGCAGCAGTGCCCTATTACGTAATACTCAAGCTTTCTTT	CASSSALLRNTQAFF
TRBV11-2	TRBJ2-3	NA	TRBD2	TGTGCCAGCAGCTCGAGGGCGGGACTAGCGTATGATACGCAGTATTTT	CASSSRAGLAYDTQYF
TRBV6-6	TRBJ2-3	NA	NA	TGTGCCAGCAAGTGGATAGGCGGGCACACAGATACGCAGTATTTT	CASKWIGGHTDTQYF
TRBV27	TRBJ1-4	few	NA	TGTGCCAGCAGTTACCAGGTAGAAAAACTGTTTTTT	CASSYQVEKLFF
TRBV6-5	TRBJ1-1	NA	TRBD1	TGTGCCAGCAGTTACTGGCGGGACAGGGCAAACACTGAAGCTTTCTTT	CASSYWRDRANTEAFF
TRBV6-5	TRBJ1-2	NA	TRBD1	TGTGCCAGCAGTCGGGACAGAAACTATGGCTACACCTTC	CASSRDRNYGYTF
TRBV4-1	TRBJ1-6	NA	TRBD1	TGCGCCAGCGCCGGGACAGGGTATTCACCCCTCCACTTT	CASAGTGYSPLHF
TRBV2	TRBJ1-1	NA	TRBD1	TGTGCCAGCAGTACAACAGGGGGGGCTTTCTTT	CASSTTGGAFF
TRBV19	TRBJ2-1	NA	NA	TGTGCCAGTAGTATATTCGGGGGGCCTACGTATGAGCAGTTCTTC	CASSIFGGPTYEQFF
TRBV7-9	TRBJ1-3	NA	NA	TGTGCCAGCAGAGAAGGAGGATATAGCTCTGGAAACACCATATATTTT	CASREGGYSSGNTIYF
TRBV5-8	TRBJ1-1	few	NA	TGTGCCAGCACGGCAACAGGGCTCGACGAGCTGAACACTGAAGCTTTCTTT	CASTATGLDELNTEAFF
TRBV7-2	TRBJ1-1	once	TRBD1	TGTGCCAGCAGCTTAGCCGCACCGGGACAGGGGCGAAAAGCTTTCTTT	CASSLAAPGQGRKAFF
TRBV7-6	TRBJ1-1	NA	NA	TGTGCCAGCAGCTTAGCCCAGGGAAAGACTGAAGCTTTCTTT	CASSLAQGKTEAFF
TRBV7-2	TRBJ2-5	NA	TRBD1	TGTGCCAGCAGCTTAAGGGGACAGGGAGAGACCCAGTACTTC	CASSLRGQGETQYF
TRBV6-6	TRBJ1-4	NA	NA	TGTGCCAGCAGTTACAGCGGGGAAAAACTGTTTTTT	CASSYSGEKLFF
TRBV18	TRBJ1-5	NA	TRBD1	TGTGCCAGCTCACCCGGGACAGGGAATCAGCCCCAGCATTTT	CASSPGTGNQPQHF
TRBV7-9	TRBJ2-1	NA	TRBD2	TGTGCCAGCAGCCCCGATCCAGGGAGGGAGTTCTTC	CASSPDPGREFF
TRBV28	TRBJ1-1	NA	NA	TGTGCCAGCAGCCTTGGACTTATTCAAAGGGCTGAAGCTTTCTTT	CASSLGLIQRAEAFF
TRBV3-1/TRBV3-2	TRBJ1-1	NA	NA	TGTGCCAGCAGCCAGGGACTCAGGGAAGCTTTCTTT	CASSQGLREAFF
TRBV7-3	TRBJ1-2	NA	NA	TGTGCCAGCAGCTCCCCGGGTGAGGGCAACTATGGCTACACCTTC	CASSSPGEGNYGYTF
TRBV6-2/TRBV6-3	TRBJ1-2	once	NA	TGTGCCAGCAGCGCGGCGGGAGGCTATGGCTACACCTTC	CASSAAGGYGYTF
TRBV2	TRBJ2-7	NA	NA	TGTGCCAGCAGTGAAGCGAGAGGGGGAGCCTCCTACGAGCAGTACTTC	CASSEARGGASYEQYF
TRBV10-1	TRBJ2-1	few	NA	TGCGCCAGCAGTCCTAGATACAATGAGCAGTTCTTC	CASSPRYNEQFF
TRBV18	TRBJ1-5	NA	NA	TGTGCCAGCTCACCACCTCAGGGGCCGAATGGTCCCCAGCATTTT	CASSPPQGPNGPQHF
TRBV18	TRBJ1-2	NA	NA	TGTGCCAGCTCACCACTCGAACAGGGCCGCTATGGCTACACCTTC	CASSPLEQGRYGYTF
TRBV18	TRBJ1-1	NA	TRBD1	TGTGCCAGCTCACCCGACAGGGTAGGGTCGAACACTGAAGCTTTCTTT	CASSPDRVGSNTEAFF
TRBV27	TRBJ1-1	NA	TRBD1	TGTGCCAGCAGTTTATGGGGGACAGACTTGAACACTGAAGCTTTCTTT	CASSLWGTDLNTEAFF
TRBV2	TRBJ2-3	once	NA	TGTGCCAGCAGAAAAGTTGGGGGCAGAGATACGCAGTATTTT	CASRKVGGRDTQYF
TRBV6-6	TRBJ2-1	NA	TRBD2	TGTGCCAGCAGGACTAGCCTGAATGAGCAGTTCTTC	CASRTSLNEQFF
TRBV6-1	TRBJ1-2	once	NA	TGTGCCAGCAGTGACCACTCGGGACTCATCAACTATGGCTACACCTTC	CASSDHSGLINYGYTF
TRBV24-1	TRBJ2-3	few	NA	TGTGCCACCAGTGATAGGGACTCCAATACAGATACGCAGTATTTT	CATSDRDSNTDTQYF
TRBV25-1	TRBJ1-1	NA	NA	TGTGCCAGCAGGCGTACGAGCAGGTCTGAAGCTTTCTTT	CASRRTSRSEAFF
TRBV5-8	TRBJ2-2	once	NA	TGTGCCAGCAGCTTGGCCGCGGGGGCGCAAAGTCCCGGGGAGCTGTTTTTT	CASSLAAGAQSPGELFF
TRBV7-9	TRBJ2-4	NA	NA	TGTGCCAGCAGCCTGAAGGGGGCCAAAAACATTCAGTACTTC	CASSLKGAKNIQYF
TRBV11-2	TRBJ1-2	NA	NA	TGTGCCAGCAGCTTAGATCCAGGGGCCTTCTATGGCTACACCTTC	CASSLDPGAFYGYTF